The clone carrying this TCR beta chain was found many times. The antigen remains unidentified. This sample stems from a study of metastatic and nonmetastatic thyroid tumors. Study as a whole: Repertoires from blood and tumor or nodule tissue of malignant and benign thyroid patients were compared. Study-level points and caveats: TCR beta diversity was reportedly significantly higher in malignant thyroid tumors than benign nodules, in blood and tumor.

The CDR3 loop spans 16 amino acids. Trimming left V 1 base short and J 4 bases short, with 16 bases between. Germline CDR1 is SGHTA and CDR2 is FQGNSA. No treatment had been given to any patient before thyroid surgery. As handled by the study authors: CDR3 was compared across clinicopathological groups, and the resulting differences were used to build a distant-metastasis classifier for papillary thyroid cancer. TCRdb redid the clone calls on the PCR reads using MiXCR. None of the V and J calls come from the authors' own analysis; TCRdb made them. Of about 24,000 clones listed, more than 20% are singletons.

The source material was blood. The chain couples TRBV7-2 to TRBJ2-5; D unresolved. The source is a male donor with papillary thyroid cancer or a benign thyroid nodule (not recorded which). Some clones in this sample may be carry-over from other donors' samples. The CDR3 loop is CASSLGQGRRGETQYF. The CDR3 region has the DNA TGTGCCAGCAGCTTAGGGCAAGGACGTAGAGGAGAGACCCAGTACTTC. Complete variable domain (other parts from reference TRBV7-2 and TRBJ2-5): GAGVSQSPSNKVTEKGKDVELRCDPISGHTALYWYRQSLGQGLEFLIYFQGNSAPDKSGLPSDRFSAERTGGSVSTLTIQRTQQEDSAVYLCASSLGQGRRGETQYFGPGTRLLVL.